One and the same sample provided the 18 T cell receptor beta chains below, sequenced in a study of PD-1 blockade in mismatch repair-deficient tumors listed by TCRdb under 2017. Receptor libraries were prepared by the immunoSEQ multiplex PCR assay. TCRdb carries this immuneACCESS record with in-frame sequences only. Its versions omit some clonotypes, under half of them owing to an unresolved V gene in the studies checked, with the rest unexplained. For this sample there are 20,000 to 30,000 clones; around 84% appear just once. In total, the top ten clones hold about 3% of the sample. The intended sense of this specimen's time point label: peripheral blood before pembrolizumab. Sequenced here: PBMCs, sampled before pembrolizumab treatment. The source is an adult with mismatch repair-deficient cancer.

The CDR3 DNA is TGTGCCAGCAGTTTTTGGGACAGGGGAAATGAGCAGTTCTTC. Translating it yields CASSFWDRGNEQFF. J is TRBJ2-1 and V is TRBV27; 10 bases match TRBD1. CDR3 length: 14 residues. CDR1 and CDR2 (germline): MNHEY, SMNVEV (reference sequence). V gave up 3 bases and J gave up 7 bases; unmatched junction bases: 3.

This rearrangement joins TRBV5-1 to TRBJ2-1; D unresolved. The CDR3 runs 15 residues. The V end lost 1 base, the J end lost 0 bases, and 8 bases lay between the germline ends. Germline CDR1 reads SGHRS; CDR2 reads YFSETQ. CDR3 nucleotides: TGCGCCAGCAGCTTGACTACTACCTCCTACAATGAGCAGTTCTTC. Translated: CASSLTTTSYNEQFF.

This sequence joins TRBV7-9 and TRBJ2-3, with D maybe TRBD2 (6 bases). The V gene's germline CDR1 is SEHNR and CDR2 FQNEAQ (reference sequence). V was shortened by 5 bases and J by 1 base, with 10 bases between the two germline ends. The CDR3 consists of 14 residues. The CDR3 DNA reads as TGTGCCAGCAGCCGGGAGTTGGGCACAGATACGCAGTATTTT. Protein product: CASSRELGTDTQYF. Variable domain in full (rest from reference TRBV7-9 and TRBJ2-3): DTGVSQNPRHKITKRGQNVTFRCDPISEHNRLYWYRQTLGQGPEFLTYFQNEAQLEKSRLLSDRFSAERPKGSFSTLEIQRTEQGDSAMYLCASSRELGTDTQYFGPGTRLTVL.

V gene TRBV19 combines with J gene TRBJ1-1; D is possibly TRBD1 (5 bases). Germline CDR1 and CDR2: LNHDA and SQIVND (reference sequence). V lost 2 bases and J 3 bases, leaving 10 bases between the germline ends. This CDR3 has 14 residues. CDR3 coding DNA: TGTGCCAGTAGTATAATTGACAGAGACACTGAAGCTTTCTTT. This translates into CASSIIDRDTEAFF.

The genes are TRBV27 and TRBJ2-1; 7 bases are shared with TRBD2. Germline CDR1 and CDR2: MNHEY and SMNVEV (reference sequence). The length of the CDR3 is 16 residues. Unmatched junction bases numbered 7, after V lost 1 base and J lost 4 bases. The CDR3 is CASSLLPGLQYNEQFF. CDR3 sequence (DNA): TGTGCCAGCAGTTTATTACCGGGACTACAGTACAATGAGCAGTTCTTC.

V and J are TRBV7-3 and TRBJ1-1; maybe TRBD1 (5 bases). V gave up 5 bases and J gave up 0 bases, with 13 bases separating them. The germline gives CDR1 SGHTA, CDR2 FQGTGA. The CDR3 is 15 residues long. DNA of the CDR3: TGTGCCAGCAGCATCACGGGGGGGTTGAACACTGAAGCTTTCTTT. The encoded protein is CASSITGGLNTEAFF.

The V gene is TRBV15, the J gene TRBJ2-6; 8 nucleotides match TRBD1. The V gene end was trimmed by 3 bases and the J gene end by 1 base; junction bases not matched to a gene: 5. Germline values: CDR1 LNHNV, CDR2 YYDKDF (reference sequence). The CDR3 runs 17 residues. Here the CDR3 DNA reads TGTGCCACCAGCAGGGGGGACAGGCTTTCTGGGGCCAACGTCCTGACTTTC. Translated, it gives CATSRGDRLSGANVLTF.

The gene calls are TRBV2 and TRBJ1-3; weak D call: TRBD1 (5 bases). Trimming pared 8 bases from V and 3 bases from J, leaving 11 bases between. Germline CDR1 reads SNHLY; CDR2 reads FYNNEI. The CDR3 is 13 amino acids. The CDR3 DNA sequence: TGTGCCAGCGTTCGAGACAGTGGAAACACCATATATTTT. It encodes CASVRDSGNTIYF.

CDR3 DNA: TGTGCCAGCAGCCCAGGACTAGCGGGAGGGCCGAGGACCGGGGAGCTGTTTTTT. Its translation: CASSPGLAGGPRTGELFF. This chain joins TRBV7-8 and TRBJ2-2; TRBD2 matches 15 bases. Per the germline V gene, CDR1 is SGHVS and CDR2 is FQNEAQ. With 5 bases clipped from V and 5 bases from J, the junction kept 9 bases outside the gene matches. This CDR3 contains 18 residues.

The gene calls are TRBV9 and TRBJ1-2; a possible D gene is TRBD1 (6 bases). Deletions cut 0 bases from V and 4 bases from J, with 16 bases between. This CDR3 contains 16 residues. The germline V gene has CDR1 SGDLS and CDR2 YYNGEE. CDR3 amino acids: CASSVGGGLDGYGYTF. CDR3 nucleotides: TGTGCCAGCAGCGTAGGGGGGGGGCTGGACGGCTATGGCTACACCTTC.

The gene calls are TRBV4-1 and TRBJ1-6; D not resolved. Trimming took off 3 bases at V and 9 bases at J, with 12 bases between the two ends. Germline V gives CDR1 MGHRA, CDR2 YSYEKL. This CDR3 comprises 14 residues. CDR3 in DNA: TGCGCCAGCAGCCACCCGACACGAACTTCACCCCTCCACTTT. As protein: CASSHPTRTSPLHF.

The V gene is TRBV28, the J gene TRBJ1-5; 9 nucleotides align to TRBD1. The V gene's germline CDR1 is MDHEN and CDR2 SYDVKM. CDR3 length equals 16 residues. V lost 7 bases, J lost 1 base, and 8 bases stayed unmatched. Written as DNA, the CDR3 is TGTGCCAGCATCCAAACAGGGGGCTCAAGCAATCAGCCCCAGCATTTT. It specifies CASIQTGGSSNQPQHF.

This rearrangement joins TRBV6-1 to TRBJ1-5; the D is unclear. CDR1 and CDR2 from the germline V gene are MNHNS and SASEGT. Trimming removed 6 bases from V and 4 bases from J, with 7 bases in between. The CDR3 sequence is 12 residues long. CDR3 protein: CASRAPNQPQHF. The CDR3 DNA is TGTGCCAGCAGAGCTCCGAATCAGCCCCAGCATTTT.

The CDR3: CASSLSAGGGGKTQYF. The CDR3 coding sequence is TGTGCCAGCAGTTTATCGGCAGGGGGTGGGGGGAAGACCCAGTACTTC. J is TRBJ2-5 and V is TRBV27; D perhaps matches TRBD1 (7 bases). CDR3 length: 16 residues. Trimming shortened V by 0 bases and J by 6 bases, and 17 bases separated the two germline ends. Germline assignment: CDR1 MNHEY and CDR2 SMNVEV (reference sequence).

Only a few counts were recorded for this clone. The chain joins TRBV18 to TRBJ1-6; the D gene is possibly TRBD1 (5 bases). V was trimmed by 0 bases and J by 11 bases, leaving 11 bases between them. In germline, CDR1 is KGHSH, CDR2 LQKENI. This CDR3 has 14 residues. The DNA for the CDR3 is TGTGCCAGCTCACCACCGGGCAGGGCCGCACCCCTCCACTTT. It encodes CASSPPGRAAPLHF.

V and J are TRBV29-1 and TRBJ1-5, with D perhaps matching TRBD1 (5 bases). The CDR3 extends over 13 amino acids. Germline CDR1 and CDR2: SQVTM and ANQGSEA. V shed 4 bases and J shed 7 bases, with 14 bases lying between them. The CDR3 DNA reads as TGCAGCGTTGCTTGGGGTCCAGGGCAGCCCCAGCATTTT. Residues: CSVAWGPGQPQHF.

The rearrangement links TRBV18 to TRBJ2-7, with TRBD2 matching over 8 bases. Trimming at V came to 0 bases and at J to 2 bases, leaving 3 bases not matched to a gene. This CDR3 contains 15 residues. Germline values: CDR1 KGHSH, CDR2 LQKENI. CDR3 nucleotide sequence: TGTGCCAGCTCACCACCTAGCGGGATTCCCTACGAGCAGTACTTC. Translated, it gives CASSPPSGIPYEQYF.

The chain has TRBV6-1 and TRBJ1-2, with 8 positions matching TRBD1. Germline V gene sequence: CDR1 MNHNS, CDR2 SASEGT. CDR3 length equals 15 residues. J was trimmed by 2 bases and V by 9 bases; bases with no gene match: 11. The CDR3 coding sequence is TGTGCCAGTCGCGACGACAGGGGTTCAAACTATGGCTACACCTTC. It codes for CASRDDRGSNYGYTF.